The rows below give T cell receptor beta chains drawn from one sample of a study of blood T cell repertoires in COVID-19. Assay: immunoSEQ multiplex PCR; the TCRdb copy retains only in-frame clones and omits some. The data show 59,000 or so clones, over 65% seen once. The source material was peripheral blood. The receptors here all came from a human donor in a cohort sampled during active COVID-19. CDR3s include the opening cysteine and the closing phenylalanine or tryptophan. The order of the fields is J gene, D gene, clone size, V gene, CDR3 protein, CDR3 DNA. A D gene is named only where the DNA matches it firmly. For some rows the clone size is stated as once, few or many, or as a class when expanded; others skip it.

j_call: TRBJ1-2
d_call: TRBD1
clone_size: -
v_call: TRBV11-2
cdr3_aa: CASSIRDRGGYTF
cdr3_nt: TGTGCCAGCAGTATCCGGGACAGGGGTGGCTACACCTTC

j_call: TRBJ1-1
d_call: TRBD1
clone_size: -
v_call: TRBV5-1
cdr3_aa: CASSVGWTGRNTEAFF
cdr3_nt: TGCGCCAGCAGCGTGGGGTGGACAGGTAGGAACACTGAAGCTTTCTTT

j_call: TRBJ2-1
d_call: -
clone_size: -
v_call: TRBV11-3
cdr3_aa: CASSRGMGTYNEQFF
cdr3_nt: TGTGCCAGCAGCCGGGGGATGGGGACCTACAATGAGCAGTTCTTC

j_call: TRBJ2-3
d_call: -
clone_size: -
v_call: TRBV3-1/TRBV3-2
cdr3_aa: CASSQDLRGPDTQYF
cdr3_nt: TGTGCCAGCAGCCAAGATCTGAGAGGCCCAGATACGCAGTATTTT

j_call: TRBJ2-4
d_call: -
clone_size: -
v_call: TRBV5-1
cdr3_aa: CASSLDIAKNIQYF
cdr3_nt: TGCGCCAGCAGCTTGGACATAGCCAAAAACATTCAGTACTTC

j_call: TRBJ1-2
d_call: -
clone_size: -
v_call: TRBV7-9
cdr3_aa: CASRLGEAGYTF
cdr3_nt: TGTGCCAGCAGGTTAGGGGAGGCTGGCTACACCTTC

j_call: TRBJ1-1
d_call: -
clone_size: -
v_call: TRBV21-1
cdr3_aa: CASWTGNRAEAFF
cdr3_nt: TGTGCCAGCTGGACAGGGAATAGGGCTGAAGCTTTCTTT

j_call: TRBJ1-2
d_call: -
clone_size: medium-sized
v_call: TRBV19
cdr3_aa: CASMGQGSHGYTF
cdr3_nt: TGTGCCAGTATGGGGCAGGGAAGTCATGGCTACACCTTC

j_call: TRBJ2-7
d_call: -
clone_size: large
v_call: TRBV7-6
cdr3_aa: CASSLGTFYEQYF
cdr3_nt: TGTGCCAGCAGCTTGGGGACTTTCTACGAGCAGTACTTC

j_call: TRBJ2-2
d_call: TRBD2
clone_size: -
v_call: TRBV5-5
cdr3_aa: CASSPGLAGNTGELFF
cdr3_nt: TGTGCCAGCAGCCCGGGTTTAGCGGGGAACACCGGGGAGCTGTTTTTT

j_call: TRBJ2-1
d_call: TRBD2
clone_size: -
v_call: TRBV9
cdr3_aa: CASSGRLAGGLVIEQFF
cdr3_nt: TGTGCCAGCAGCGGGAGACTAGCGGGGGGGCTTGTCATTGAGCAGTTCTTC

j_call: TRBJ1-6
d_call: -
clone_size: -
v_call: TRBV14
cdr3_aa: CASQFASSYNSPLHF
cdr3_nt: TGTGCCAGCCAATTTGCGAGCTCCTATAATTCACCCCTCCACTTT

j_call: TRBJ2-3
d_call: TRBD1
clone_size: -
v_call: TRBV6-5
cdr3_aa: CASSIQQGLVDTQYF
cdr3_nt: TGTGCCAGCAGTATTCAACAGGGGTTGGTAGATACGCAGTATTTT

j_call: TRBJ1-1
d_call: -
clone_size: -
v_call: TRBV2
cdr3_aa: CASSESMNTEAFF
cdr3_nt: TGTGCCAGCAGTGAATCCATGAACACTGAAGCTTTCTTT

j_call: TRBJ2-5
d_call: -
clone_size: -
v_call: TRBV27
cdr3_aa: CASSPVEKQETQYF
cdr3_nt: TGTGCCAGCAGTCCGGTCGAAAAACAAGAGACCCAGTACTTC

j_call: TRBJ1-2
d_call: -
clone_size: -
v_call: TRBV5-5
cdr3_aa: CASSREVRQYGYTF
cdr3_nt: TGTGCCAGCAGCCGTGAGGTCCGGCAGTATGGCTACACCTTC

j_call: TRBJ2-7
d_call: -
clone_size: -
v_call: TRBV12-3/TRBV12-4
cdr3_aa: CASSPLAREQYF
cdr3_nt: TGTGCCAGCAGCCCCCTAGCACGCGAGCAGTACTTC

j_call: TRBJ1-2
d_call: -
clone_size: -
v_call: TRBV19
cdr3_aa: CATRGWDTNGYTF
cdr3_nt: TGTGCCACTAGGGGTTGGGACACCAATGGCTACACCTTC